This T cell receptor beta chain is drawn from a study of blood T cell repertoires in COVID-19. V shed 0 bases, J shed 1 base, and the junction held 1 base outside the gene matches. CDR1 is LNHNV and CDR2 is YYDKDF in the germline V gene (reference sequence). The CDR3 is 16 amino acids. Repertoires were generated with immunoSEQ multiplex PCR, while TCRdb's copy carries only in-frame clones and drops some. The table includes over 250,000 clones, over 75% detected once. The sample consisted of PBMCs or T cells enriched from blood (not recorded which). The genes are TRBV15 and TRBJ2-5, with TRBD2 matching 11 bases. This clonotype was sampled from a woman aged 25-40 years who had recovered from COVID-19. As DNA, the CDR3 is TGTGCCACCAGCAGAGATGGGACTAGCGGCCAAGAGACCCAGTACTTC. This encodes CATSRDGTSGQETQYF.